The entry below describes one TCR beta chain. The sample belongs to a study of siplizumab effects on memory and regulatory T cells. The method was immunoSEQ multiplex PCR; TCRdb's version includes in-frame clones alone and lacks a portion of them. The data show approximately 100,000 clones, with just over 90% seen just once and approximately 0.17% held by the top ten. The CDR3 is made up of 13 amino acids. Trimming shortened V by 7 bases and J by 5 bases, and 12 bases separated the two germline ends. CDR1 and CDR2 (germline): ENHRY, SYGVKD. The chain has TRBV10-3 and TRBJ2-1, with D tentatively TRBD1 (5 bases). The sample was non-Treg CD4+ T cells sorted from blood. The receptor comes from a human donor in good health. CDR3 region: CAIKEKGDNEQFF. CDR3 sequence (DNA): TGTGCCATCAAGGAGAAAGGGGACAATGAGCAGTTCTTC.